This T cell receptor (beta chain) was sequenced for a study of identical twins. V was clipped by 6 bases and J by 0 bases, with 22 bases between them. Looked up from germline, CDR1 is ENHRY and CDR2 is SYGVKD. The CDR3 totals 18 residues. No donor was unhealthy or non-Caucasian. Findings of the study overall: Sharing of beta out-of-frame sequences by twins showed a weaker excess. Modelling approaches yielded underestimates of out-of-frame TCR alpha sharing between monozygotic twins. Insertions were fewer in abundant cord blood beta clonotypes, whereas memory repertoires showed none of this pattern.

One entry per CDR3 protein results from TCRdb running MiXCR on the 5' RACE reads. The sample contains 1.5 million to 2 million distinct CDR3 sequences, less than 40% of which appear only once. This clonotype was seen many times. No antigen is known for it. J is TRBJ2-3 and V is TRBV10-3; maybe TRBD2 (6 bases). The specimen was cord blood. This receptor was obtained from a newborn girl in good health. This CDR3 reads CAISLSGGAQRSTDTQYF. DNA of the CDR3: TGTGCCATCAGCTTATCAGGCGGGGCCCAAAGGAGCACAGATACGCAGTATTTT.